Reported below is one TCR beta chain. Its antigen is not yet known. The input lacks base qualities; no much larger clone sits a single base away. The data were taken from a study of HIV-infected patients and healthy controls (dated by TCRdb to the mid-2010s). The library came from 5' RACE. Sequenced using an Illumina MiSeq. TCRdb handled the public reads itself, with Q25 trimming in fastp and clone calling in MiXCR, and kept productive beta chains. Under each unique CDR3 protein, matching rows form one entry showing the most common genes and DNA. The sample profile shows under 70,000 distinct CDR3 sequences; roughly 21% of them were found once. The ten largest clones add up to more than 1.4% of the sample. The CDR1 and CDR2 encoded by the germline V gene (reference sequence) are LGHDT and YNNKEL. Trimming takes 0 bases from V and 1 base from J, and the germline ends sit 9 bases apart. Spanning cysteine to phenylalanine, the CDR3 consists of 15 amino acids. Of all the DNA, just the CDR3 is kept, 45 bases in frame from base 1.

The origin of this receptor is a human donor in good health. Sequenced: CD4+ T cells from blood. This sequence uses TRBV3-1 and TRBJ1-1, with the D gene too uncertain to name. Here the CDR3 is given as CASSQDSVGNTEAFF. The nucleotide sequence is TGTGCCAGCAGCCAAGATTCGGTCGGGAACACTGAAGCTTTCTTT.